A single sample gave rise to the 27 T cell receptor beta chains below, sequenced in a study of cytomegalovirus exposure and HLA in healthy donors. Using immunoSEQ multiplex PCR, the repertoire was profiled, and TCRdb retains in-frame clones only, with some absent. The sample lists 130,000 or so clones, around 92% occurring once. Sequencing was done on a sample of PBMCs. Receptors were obtained from a man aged 25-40 years in good health and CMV-seronegative.

This clone was seen only once. Other DNA sequences of this sample code for an identical CDR3. The chain uses TRBV4-1 and TRBJ1-5; perhaps TRBD1 as D (5 bases). Germline V CDR1 and CDR2: MGHRA, YSYEKL. The V end lost 2 bases, the J end lost 1 base, and 9 bases lay between the germline ends. This CDR3 spans 15 amino acids. Here the CDR3 reads CASSQPGGSNQPQHF. The CDR3 DNA follows: TGCGCCAGCAGCCAACCGGGGGGAAGCAATCAGCCCCAGCATTTT.

The V and J genes are TRBV19 and TRBJ2-4, with D unresolved. The germline CDR1 and CDR2 sequences are LNHDA and SQIVND (reference sequence). The CDR3 runs 16 residues. V was clipped by 3 bases and J by 0 bases, with 12 bases between them. The CDR3 here is CASSMTGRLAKNIQYF. The CDR3 DNA reads as TGTGCCAGTAGTATGACTGGCAGACTAGCCAAAAACATTCAGTACTTC.

This CDR3 is CASSSGQDWETQYF. For the CDR3, the DNA is TGCGCCAGCAGCTCCGGACAGGATTGGGAGACCCAGTACTTC. This chain joins TRBV5-1 and TRBJ2-5, with 7 bases lining up with TRBD1. CDR3 length: 14 amino acids. V dropped 3 bases and J dropped 5; count of bases not matched to a gene: 7. CDR1 is SGHRS, CDR2 YFSETQ, per germline.

The chain joins TRBV18 to TRBJ2-3; TRBD1 aligns across 8 bases. Per germline, CDR1 KGHSH and CDR2 LQKENI. The CDR3 sequence is 16 residues long. V lost 0 bases to trimming and J lost 4 bases; unmatched junction nucleotides: 6. CDR3 in amino acids: CASSPPTGVTSDTQYF. The CDR3 DNA is TGTGCCAGCTCACCACCGACAGGGGTCACATCAGATACGCAGTATTTT.

This clone was seen just once. The chain combines TRBV18 with TRBJ2-7, with TRBD1 as a possible D gene (6 bases). V was pared by 5 bases and J by 2 bases, with 10 bases between. The CDR3 totals 13 residues. The germline V gene has CDR1 KGHSH and CDR2 LQKENI. The CDR3 spells CASSGQQTYEQYF. The CDR3 bases are TGTGCCAGCTCAGGACAGCAAACCTACGAGCAGTACTTC.

The gene calls are TRBV9 and TRBJ2-3; D may be TRBD2 (6 bases). CDR1 is SGDLS and CDR2 is YYNGEE in the germline V gene. V was pared by 4 bases and J by 8 bases, with 14 bases between. CDR3 size: 13 residues. The CDR3 region is CASSSRDGGTQYF. The DNA for the CDR3 is TGTGCCAGCAGCTCCCGGGACGGGGGTACGCAGTATTTT.

The chain combines TRBV7-3 with TRBJ2-1, with D perhaps TRBD1 (6 bases). Germline V CDR1 and CDR2: SGHTA, FQGTGA. V lost 2 bases and J lost 0, with 11 bases in between. The CDR3 totals 16 residues. The CDR3 here is CASSLGQYSSYNEQFF. The CDR3 region has the DNA TGTGCCAGCAGCTTAGGACAGTACAGCTCCTACAATGAGCAGTTCTTC.

CDR3 in amino acids: CASSLGLGGLPYGYTF. The CDR3 region has the DNA TGCGCCAGCAGCTTGGGGCTCGGGGGGCTTCCCTATGGCTACACCTTC. The gene calls are TRBV5-1 and TRBJ1-2; weak D call: TRBD1 (6 bases). Trimming took 0 bases from V and 4 from J, leaving 16 bases between them. Looked up from germline, CDR1 is SGHRS and CDR2 is YFSETQ. The CDR3 spans 16 residues.

This chain joins TRBV10-1 and TRBJ2-7; no clear D. The V gene lost 1 base and the J gene lost 3 bases, with 7 bases spanning the gap. Germline assignment: CDR1 WNHNN and CDR2 SYGVQD (reference sequence). There are 13 residues in the CDR3. The CDR3 loop reads CASSEFEIYEQYF. The CDR3 nucleotides are TGCGCCAGCAGTGAGTTTGAGATCTACGAGCAGTACTTC.

The table lists this clone with a count of one. The V gene is TRBV29-1, the J gene TRBJ1-2, with D uncertain. Germline V lookup: CDR1 SQVTM, CDR2 ANQGSEA. Deletions cut 7 bases from V and 2 bases from J, with 11 bases between. This CDR3 has 12 residues. The CDR3 region is CSAAVKNYGYTF. The CDR3 DNA is TGCAGCGCGGCGGTGAAAAACTATGGCTACACCTTC.

The chain combines TRBV4-1 with TRBJ2-3; 9 nucleotides match TRBD2. V lost 0 bases, J lost 11 bases, and 12 bases stayed unmatched. Germline V gene data show CDR1 as MGHRA and CDR2 as YSYEKL. The CDR3 covers 16 residues. The CDR3 reads CASSQDPSGVLQGQYF. The CDR3 bases are TGCGCCAGCAGCCAAGATCCTAGCGGGGTTCTCCAAGGGCAGTATTTT.

This clone occurred once. The chain uses TRBV25-1 and TRBJ1-5; possible D gene TRBD1, 5 bases. Trimming took off 5 bases at V and 4 bases at J, with 15 bases between the two ends. The CDR3 is 15 amino acids. CDR1 is MGHDK and CDR2 is SYGVNS in the germline V gene. The CDR3 nucleotides are TGTGCCAGCAGTAACACAGCGGGGCCTAATCAGCCCCAGCATTTT. As protein: CASSNTAGPNQPQHF.

This sequence joins TRBV4-3 and TRBJ2-1, with TRBD2 identical over 12 bases. The CDR3 covers 16 residues. Germline CDR1 reads LGHNA; CDR2 reads YSLEER. V was pared by 0 bases and J by 6 bases, with 3 bases of the junction left unmatched. The CDR3 reads CASSQDALAGGNEQFF. Here the CDR3 DNA reads TGCGCCAGCAGCCAAGATGCACTAGCGGGGGGCAATGAGCAGTTCTTC.

V usage is TRBV5-1 and J usage is TRBJ2-3; 8 nucleotides align to TRBD2. Per germline, CDR1 SGHRS and CDR2 YFSETQ. CDR3 size: 15 residues. Trimming removed 4 bases from V and 1 base from J; junction bases left unmatched: 5. The CDR3 is CASSLRGARTDTQYF. The CDR3 DNA reads TGCGCCAGCAGCCTGCGGGGGGCCCGCACAGATACGCAGTATTTT.

The chain couples TRBV19 to TRBJ1-5, with D perhaps TRBD1 (5 bases). V lost 4 bases, J lost 5 bases, and 9 bases lay in between. This CDR3 region has 13 residues. Germline CDR1 reads LNHDA; CDR2 reads SQIVND (reference sequence). CDR3 region: CASSRQRHQPQHF. The CDR3 nucleotides read TGTGCCAGTAGTAGACAGCGACATCAGCCCCAGCATTTT.

A single count supports this clone. The CDR3 DNA sequence: TGCGCCAGCAGCTTGCCAGGGGCGAACTATGGCTACACCTTC. It translates to CASSLPGANYGYTF. J is TRBJ1-2 and V is TRBV5-1, with a tentative D call TRBD1 (6 bases). V gave up 1 base and J gave up 2 bases, with 9 bases separating them. Germline-derived CDR1 and CDR2 are SGHRS and YFSETQ. The CDR3 totals 14 residues. The full variable domain, rest sourced from reference TRBV5-1 and TRBJ1-2, is KAGVTQTPRYLIKTRGQQVTLSCSPISGHRSVSWYQQTPGQGLQFLFEYFSETQRNKGNFPGRFSGRQFSNSRSEMNVSTLELGDSALYLCASSLPGANYGYTFGSGTRLTVV.

The chain is built from TRBV6-5 and TRBJ1-3; D not resolved. This CDR3 comprises 16 residues. V lost 0 bases, J lost 0 bases, and 9 bases lay in between. Germline CDR1 is MNHEY and CDR2 is SVGAGI. This CDR3 is CASSYSAGYSGNTIYF. The CDR3 nucleotides are TGTGCCAGCAGTTACTCCGCCGGTTACTCTGGAAACACCATATATTTT.

This chain connects TRBV5-6 to TRBJ1-2, with D tentatively TRBD1 (5 bases). Germline CDR1 reads SGHDT; CDR2 reads YYEEEE. V was pared by 0 bases and J by 5 bases, with 8 bases between. This CDR3 is built from 13 residues. CDR3 in amino acids: CASSLDDRYGYTF. For the CDR3, the DNA is TGTGCCAGCAGCTTGGATGACAGATATGGCTACACCTTC. The full variable domain, with the rest looked up from reference TRBV5-6 and TRBJ1-2, is DAGVTQSPTHLIKTRGQQVTLRCSPKSGHDTVSWYQQALGQGPQFIFQYYEEEERQRGNFPDRFSGHQFPNYSSELNVNALLLGDSALYLCASSLDDRYGYTFGSGTRLTVV.

The CDR3 is CASSQRPGLARNEQFF. The DNA of the CDR3 is TGTGCCAGCAGCCAAAGACCGGGACTAGCGAGGAATGAGCAGTTCTTC. This chain uses TRBV14 with TRBJ2-1, with TRBD2 matching over 10 bases. Trimming removed 2 bases from V and 7 bases from J; junction bases left unmatched: 8. Germline V gene sequence: CDR1 SGHDN, CDR2 FVKESK. The CDR3 runs to 16 residues.

There are a few counts of this clone. The chain employs TRBV2 and TRBJ2-7; tentatively, D is TRBD1 (6 bases). The CDR3 sequence is 12 residues long. Germline V gene data show CDR1 as SNHLY and CDR2 as FYNNEI. Trimming cost V 8 bases and J 3 bases, with 11 bases left between them. In DNA form, the CDR3 reads TGTGCCAGCTTCAGGGGTTTCTACGAGCAGTACTTC. Protein sequence: CASFRGFYEQYF.

The chain carries TRBV5-6 and TRBJ1-5; D not resolved. From germline, CDR1 is SGHDT and CDR2 YYEEEE. The CDR3 is made up of 14 amino acids. The V and J ends lost 4 bases and 6 bases respectively, with 14 bases between them. In DNA form, the CDR3 reads TGTGCCAGCAGCAGAGACGCATCGGGTCAGCCCCAGCATTTT. Encoded protein: CASSRDASGQPQHF.

This clone is a singleton in its sample. The rearrangement links TRBV5-4 to TRBJ1-2; D gene uncertain. Trimming removed 0 bases at V and 3 bases at J, with 9 bases between. The CDR3 sequence is 14 residues long. Germline values: CDR1 SGHNT, CDR2 YYREEE (reference sequence). The CDR3 nucleotides read TGTGCCAGCAGCTTGGACGGAGGCGACTATGGCTACACCTTC. Residues: CASSLDGGDYGYTF.

This sequence joins TRBV7-6 and TRBJ2-7, with a weak D call TRBD2 (5 bases). The V gene's germline CDR1 is SGHVS and CDR2 FNYEAQ. Trimming removed 5 bases at V and 4 bases at J, with 12 bases between. This CDR3 contains 13 residues. The CDR3 DNA follows: TGTGCCAGCAGCCCCGGACGGGGATACGAGCAGTACTTC. It is translated as CASSPGRGYEQYF.

This chain uses TRBV7-6 with TRBJ1-1; D not resolved. CDR3 length: 14 amino acids. Trimming took off 5 bases at V and 2 bases at J, with 12 bases between the two ends. In germline, CDR1 is SGHVS, CDR2 FNYEAQ. The CDR3 bases are TGTGCCAGCAGCCCCTCTGGAGCTAACACTGAAGCTTTCTTT. This encodes CASSPSGANTEAFF.

The chain links TRBV4-3 to TRBJ2-1; a possible D gene is TRBD1 (6 bases). Germline V CDR1 and CDR2: LGHNA, YSLEER. V was pared by 1 base and J by 6 bases, with 16 bases between. This CDR3 is built from 16 residues. CDR3 nucleotides: TGCGCCAGCAGCCAAGGGCCAGGGGACCCTCGCAATGAGCAGTTCTTC. Translated: CASSQGPGDPRNEQFF.

V usage is TRBV28 and J usage is TRBJ2-7; possibly TRBD2 for D (6 bases). The CDR3 extends over 16 amino acids. Trimming removed 2 bases from V and 4 bases from J, with 18 bases in between. Germline-derived CDR1 and CDR2 are MDHEN and SYDVKM. CDR3 in amino acids: CASSLGLGGFTYEQYF. DNA for the CDR3: TGTGCCAGCAGTTTAGGATTGGGAGGATTCACTTACGAGCAGTACTTC.

The gene calls are TRBV2 and TRBJ2-1, with 9 nucleotides matching TRBD1. V was clipped by 7 bases and J by 6 bases; unmatched bases: 10. The CDR3 loop spans 15 amino acids. The V gene's germline CDR1 is SNHLY and CDR2 FYNNEI. The CDR3 nucleotides are TGTGCCAGCATCGGTCACAGGGGGCTCGTCAATGAGCAGTTCTTC. Its protein product is CASIGHRGLVNEQFF.